The clone carrying this T cell receptor (beta chain) was counted many times. The antigen is not known. The record originates from a study of neurological immune-mediated disorders. Study-wide results and limits: Subjects shared no identical expanded-clone CDR3 amino acid sequences, suggesting private TCR-beta repertoires in all groups.

The time point: longitudinal time-point 2. Unsorted libraries were derived from 2 million PBMCs stored at -80 C. The cDNA came from 5'RACE with 10-nucleotide random UMIs. TCRdb passed the 5' RACE reads through MiXCR, listing each CDR3 protein once. Here the sample spans 70,000 to 95,000 distinct CDR3 sequences, about 13% being singletons. After removal of 0 bases from V and 2 bases from J, the junction contained 4 bases not matched to a gene. This CDR3 has 16 residues. Germline loops: CDR1 SGHTA, CDR2 FQGTGA. The chain carries TRBV7-3 and TRBJ2-3; TRBD1 aligns across 8 bases. This TCR was sampled from a female donor with HTLV-1-associated myelopathy (HAM/TSP). Material for sequencing was PBMCs. The CDR3 coding sequence is TGTGCCAGCAGCTTAACCGGGACAGGTCACACAGATACGCAGTATTTT. Protein product: CASSLTGTGHTDTQYF.